The following is a T cell receptor beta chain sequence with its context. What it recognizes is unknown. Sequenced by immunoSEQ multiplex PCR; TCRdb stores in-frame clones only, minus some. The sample has about 180,000 clones, 90% to 95% seen once. V lost 5 bases and J lost 5, with 15 bases in between. This CDR3 comprises 14 residues. Germline CDR1 is SGHTA and CDR2 is FQGNSA. This record comes from a study of T cell responses to AZD1222 COVID-19 vaccine. Study conclusions and caveats: Two doses of AZD1222 preceded a rise in Spike-specific TCR breadth and depth.

This receptor was taken from an adult who received the AZD1222 COVID-19 vaccine. The source material was peripheral blood, sampled 28 days after the second AZD1222 dose. The gene calls are TRBV7-2 and TRBJ2-5; D ambiguous. CDR3 sequence: CASSKTWVWETQYF. The CDR3 nucleotides are TGTGCCAGCAGCAAGACTTGGGTGTGGGAGACCCAGTACTTC.